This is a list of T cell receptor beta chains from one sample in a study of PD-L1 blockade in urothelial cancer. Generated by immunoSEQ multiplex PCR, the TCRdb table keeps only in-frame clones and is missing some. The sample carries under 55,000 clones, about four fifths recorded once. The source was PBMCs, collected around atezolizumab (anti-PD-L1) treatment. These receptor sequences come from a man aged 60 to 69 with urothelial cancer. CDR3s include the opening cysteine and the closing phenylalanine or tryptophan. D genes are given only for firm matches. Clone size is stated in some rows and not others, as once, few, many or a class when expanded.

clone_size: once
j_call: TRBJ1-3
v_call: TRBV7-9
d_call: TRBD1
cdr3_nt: TGTGCCAGCAGCTTAGAGGGACAGGGACCGGACACCATATATTTT
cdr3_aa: CASSLEGQGPDTIYF

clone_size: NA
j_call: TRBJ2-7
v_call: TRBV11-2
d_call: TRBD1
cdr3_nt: TGTGCCAGCAGATACCCCGGGACAGGGGAGCAGTACTTC
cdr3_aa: CASRYPGTGEQYF

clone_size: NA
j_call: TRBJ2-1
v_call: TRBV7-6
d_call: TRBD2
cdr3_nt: TGTGCCAGCAGCTTCAGCGGGATTCACAATGAGCAGTTCTTC
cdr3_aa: CASSFSGIHNEQFF

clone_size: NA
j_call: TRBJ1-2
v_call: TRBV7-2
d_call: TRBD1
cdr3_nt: TGTGCCAGCAGCCCAATCCCAGACGACGGGACAGGCATCTATGGCTACACCTTC
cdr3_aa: CASSPIPDDGTGIYGYTF

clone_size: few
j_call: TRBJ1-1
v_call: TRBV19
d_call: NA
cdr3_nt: TGTGCCACCCTAACGATCTCGAACACTGAAGCTTTCTTT
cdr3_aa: CATLTISNTEAFF

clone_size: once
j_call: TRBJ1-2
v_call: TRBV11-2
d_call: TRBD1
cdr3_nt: TGTGCCAGCAGCTTTGGGGGACAGAACTATGGCTACACCTTC
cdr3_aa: CASSFGGQNYGYTF

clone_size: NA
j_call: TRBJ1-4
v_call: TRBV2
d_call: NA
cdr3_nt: TGTGCCAGCAGTGAATCCCCCCTCACTGCAACTAATGAAAAACTGTTTTTT
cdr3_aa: CASSESPLTATNEKLFF

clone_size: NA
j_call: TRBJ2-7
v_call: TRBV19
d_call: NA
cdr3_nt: TGTGCCAGTAGCTGGGGATCGGGACAAAGCTACGAGCAGTACTTC
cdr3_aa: CASSWGSGQSYEQYF

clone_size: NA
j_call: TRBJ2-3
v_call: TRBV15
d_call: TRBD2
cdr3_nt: TGTGCCACCAGCAGAACCCATTCGGGCAGAGGAACGACTAGCGGAAGCACAGATACGCAGTATTTT
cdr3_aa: CATSRTHSGRGTTSGSTDTQYF

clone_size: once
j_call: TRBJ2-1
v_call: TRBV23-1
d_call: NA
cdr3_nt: TGCGCCAGCAGTCATACTCCAGGGTATGACTACAATGAGCAGTTCTTC
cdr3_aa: CASSHTPGYDYNEQFF

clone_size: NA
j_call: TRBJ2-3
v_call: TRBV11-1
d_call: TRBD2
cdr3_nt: TGTGCCAGCAGCTTCCCTCCGGGCGGGGGAGCAGATACGCAGTATTTT
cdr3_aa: CASSFPPGGGADTQYF

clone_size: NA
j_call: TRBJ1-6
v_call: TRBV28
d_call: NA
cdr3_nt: TGTGCCAGCAGTTCGGGAGGTGGCTCACCCCTCCACTTT
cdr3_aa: CASSSGGGSPLHF

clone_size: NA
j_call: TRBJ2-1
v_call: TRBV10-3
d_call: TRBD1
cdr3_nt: TGTGCCATCAGGGCCGGGACAGGCTCCTACAATGAGCAGTTCTTC
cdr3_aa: CAIRAGTGSYNEQFF

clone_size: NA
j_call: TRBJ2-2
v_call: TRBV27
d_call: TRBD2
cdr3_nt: TGTGCCAGCAGTTTTACTAGCGATAAATGGACCGGGGAGCTGTTTTTT
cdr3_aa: CASSFTSDKWTGELFF

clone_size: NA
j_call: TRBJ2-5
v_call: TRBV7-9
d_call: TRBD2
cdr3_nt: TGTGCCAGCAGCTTATGGGCTAGCGGGAGCCAAGAGACCCAGTACTTC
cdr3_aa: CASSLWASGSQETQYF

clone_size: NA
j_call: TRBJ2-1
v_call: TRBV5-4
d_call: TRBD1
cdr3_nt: TGTGCCAGCAGCTTGTTTACAGGGGCGGCCAATGAGCAGTTCTTC
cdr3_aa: CASSLFTGAANEQFF

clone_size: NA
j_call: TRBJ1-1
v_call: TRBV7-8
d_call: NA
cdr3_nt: TGTGCCAGCAGCTTAGCGCGGAGGGGCACTGAAGCTTTCTTT
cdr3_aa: CASSLARRGTEAFF

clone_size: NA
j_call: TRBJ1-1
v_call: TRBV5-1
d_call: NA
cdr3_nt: TGCGCCAGCAGCCCGGGTCCTGCGAACACTGAAGCTTTCTTT
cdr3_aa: CASSPGPANTEAFF

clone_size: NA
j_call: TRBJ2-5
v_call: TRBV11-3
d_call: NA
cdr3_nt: TGTGCCAGCAGCCCCGGATCAGGAGAGACCCAGTACTTC
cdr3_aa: CASSPGSGETQYF

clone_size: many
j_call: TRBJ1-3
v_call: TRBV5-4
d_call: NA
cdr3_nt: TGTGCCAGCAGCTTATACAGGGAGCGAAACACCATATATTTT
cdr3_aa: CASSLYRERNTIYF

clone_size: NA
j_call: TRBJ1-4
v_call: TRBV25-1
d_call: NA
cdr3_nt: TGTGCCAGCTCGACGGGTTGGGAAAAACTGTTTTTT
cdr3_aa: CASSTGWEKLFF

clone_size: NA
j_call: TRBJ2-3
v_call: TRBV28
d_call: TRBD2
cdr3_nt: TGTGCCAGCAGTGGTCTAGCGGGCTGGAGAGATACGCAGTATTTT
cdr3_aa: CASSGLAGWRDTQYF

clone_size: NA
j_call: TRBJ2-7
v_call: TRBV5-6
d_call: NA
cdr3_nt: TGTGCCAGCAGCCCGGGACACGGGCTCGAGCAGTACTTC
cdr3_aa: CASSPGHGLEQYF

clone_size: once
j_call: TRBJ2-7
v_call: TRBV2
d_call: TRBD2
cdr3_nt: TGTGCCAGCAGGCCGGGACTAGCGGGGGCCGAGCAGTACTTC
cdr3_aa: CASRPGLAGAEQYF

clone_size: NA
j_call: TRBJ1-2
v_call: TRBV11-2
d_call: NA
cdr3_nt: TGTGCCAGCAGCTTAGAAGGTTGGGGCAACACCTTC
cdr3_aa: CASSLEGWGNTF

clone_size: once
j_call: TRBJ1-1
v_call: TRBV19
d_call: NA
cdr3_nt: TGTGCCAGTAGTATCTTCCCTGGTAGCCATGAAGCTTTCTTT
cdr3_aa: CASSIFPGSHEAFF

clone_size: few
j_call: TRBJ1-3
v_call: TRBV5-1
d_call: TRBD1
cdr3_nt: TGCGCCAGCAGCGAGGACAGGGGAATCTCTGGAAACACCATATATTTT
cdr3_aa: CASSEDRGISGNTIYF

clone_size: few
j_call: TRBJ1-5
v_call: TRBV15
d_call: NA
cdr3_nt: TGTGCCACCAGCAGAGCGGGGGGAGCCTTCCTGCCCCAGCATTTT
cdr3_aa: CATSRAGGAFLPQHF

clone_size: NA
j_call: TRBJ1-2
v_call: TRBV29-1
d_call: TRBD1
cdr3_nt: TGCAGCGTTGACAACAGGGGGTACTATGGCTACACCTTC
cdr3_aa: CSVDNRGYYGYTF

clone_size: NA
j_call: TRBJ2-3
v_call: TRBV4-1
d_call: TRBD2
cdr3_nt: TGCGCCAGCAGGGGACAAGGGCAGCGGGGGGCCACTACTAGCACAGATACGCAGTATTTT
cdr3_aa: CASRGQGQRGATTSTDTQYF

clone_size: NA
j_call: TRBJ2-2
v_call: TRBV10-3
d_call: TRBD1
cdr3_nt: TGTGCCATCAGTGAAATGGACAGGGGAGAGAGCACCGGGGAGCTGTTTTTT
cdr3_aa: CAISEMDRGESTGELFF

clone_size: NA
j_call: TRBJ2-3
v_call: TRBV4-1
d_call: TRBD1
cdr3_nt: TGCGCCAGCAGCTTTTCAGGGGGACAGGGGATTTTCTCTAGCACAGATACGCAGTATTTT
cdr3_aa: CASSFSGGQGIFSSTDTQYF

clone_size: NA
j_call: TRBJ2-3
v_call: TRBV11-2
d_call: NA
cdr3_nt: TGTGCCAGCGGGGCGAGGGGACAAAGCACAGATACGCAGTATTTT
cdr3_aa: CASGARGQSTDTQYF

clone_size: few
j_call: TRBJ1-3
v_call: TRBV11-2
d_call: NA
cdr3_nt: TGTGCCAGCAGCCCCGGGGACACCATATATTTT
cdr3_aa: CASSPGDTIYF

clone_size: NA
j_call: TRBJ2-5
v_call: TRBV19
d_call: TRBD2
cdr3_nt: TGTGCCAGTAGTTCACTGACTAGCGTTTCACGAGAGACCCAGTACTTC
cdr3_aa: CASSSLTSVSRETQYF

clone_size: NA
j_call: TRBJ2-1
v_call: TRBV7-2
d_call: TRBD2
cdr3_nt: TGTGCCAGCAGCTTCAGTACTAGCGGGAGGGGGAATGAGCAGTTCTTC
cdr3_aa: CASSFSTSGRGNEQFF

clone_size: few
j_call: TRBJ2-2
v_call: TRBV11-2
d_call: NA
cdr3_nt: TGTGCCAGCAGCGTCTCAGTCCTTGGGGCGCCCGGGGAGCTGTTTTTT
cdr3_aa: CASSVSVLGAPGELFF

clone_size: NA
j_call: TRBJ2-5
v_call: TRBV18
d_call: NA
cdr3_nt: TGTGCCAGCTCACCACGTAACAGCCAAGAGACCCAGTACTTC
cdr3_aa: CASSPRNSQETQYF

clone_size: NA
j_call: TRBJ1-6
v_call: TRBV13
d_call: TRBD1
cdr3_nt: TGTGCCAGCAACTCCCTGGAGCAGGGGGGTCTCCACTTT
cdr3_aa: CASNSLEQGGLHF

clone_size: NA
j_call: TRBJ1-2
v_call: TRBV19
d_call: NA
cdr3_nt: TGTGCCAGTAGTCCCGGTCAGGGATCGGTGGATGGCTACACCTTC
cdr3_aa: CASSPGQGSVDGYTF

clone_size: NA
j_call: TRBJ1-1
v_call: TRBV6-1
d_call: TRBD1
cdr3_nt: TGTGCCAGCAGTGAGACAGGGCGGACTGAAGCTTTCTTT
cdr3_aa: CASSETGRTEAFF

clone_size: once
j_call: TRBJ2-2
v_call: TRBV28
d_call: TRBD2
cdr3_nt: TGTGCCAGCAGGACAGGCGGGGGGGGAGTTGCCGGGGAGCTGTTTTTT
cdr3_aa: CASRTGGGGVAGELFF